This TCR beta chain was sequenced in a study of spatial heterogeneity in lung cancer. Study-wide points: Tumor TCRs that were ubiquitous and expanded showed up in blood more at resection than follow-up.

The trim removed 3 bases at V and 4 bases at J, leaving 10 bases unmatched. CDR3 length: 17 residues. In the case of this clonotype: Its antigen is undetermined.

The time point is: sample taken at primary tumor resection. The approximately 79 donors had untreated early-stage non-small cell lung cancer. Whole RNA, isolated from tumor, nontumor lung or frozen PBMC, was sequenced without prior sorting. MiXCR, applied by TCRdb to the 5' RACE reads, yields one record per CDR3 protein. The sample gives tens of thousands of distinct CDR3 sequences, less than 15% of which show up once; approximately 39% is in the top ten. The clonotype was recovered from a male donor with early-stage non-small cell lung cancer. The chain links TRBV12-3 or TRBV12-4 to TRBJ2-3, with TRBD2 matching 10 bases. Material: PBMCs, obtained at surgery. The CDR3 spells CASSFERGGSGADTQYF. CDR3 DNA: TGTGCCAGCAGTTTCGAGCGGGGGGGATCGGGTGCAGATACGCAGTATTTT.